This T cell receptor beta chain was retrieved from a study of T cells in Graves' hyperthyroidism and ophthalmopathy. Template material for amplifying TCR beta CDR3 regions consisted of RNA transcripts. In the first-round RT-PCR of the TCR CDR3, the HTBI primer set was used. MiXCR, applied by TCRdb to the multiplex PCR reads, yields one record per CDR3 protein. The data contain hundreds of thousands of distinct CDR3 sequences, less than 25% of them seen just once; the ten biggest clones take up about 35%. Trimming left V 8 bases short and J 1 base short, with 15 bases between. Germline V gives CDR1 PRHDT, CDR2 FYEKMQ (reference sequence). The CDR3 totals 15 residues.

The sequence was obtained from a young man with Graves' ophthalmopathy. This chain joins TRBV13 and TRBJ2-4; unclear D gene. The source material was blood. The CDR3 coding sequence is TGTGCCAGCGCTACGAGGTTCCCCGCCAAAAACATTCAGTACTTC. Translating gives CASATRFPAKNIQYF.